These 27 T cell receptor beta chains share one sample of origin, sequenced in a study of T cell responses to AZD1222 COVID-19 vaccine. Produced via immunoSEQ multiplex PCR; TCRdb's table is partial and in-frame only. The repertoire includes around 110,000 clones, roughly nine tenths of them detected once, and approximately 3.1% sits in the top ten. The sequenced sample was peripheral blood, obtained on day 0 of AZD1222 vaccination. The receptors originated from an adult in good health.

In this sample, this clone turned up once. The chain is built from TRBV7-3 and TRBJ2-5; a weak D match, TRBD1 (6 bases). Germline values: CDR1 SGHTA, CDR2 FQGTGA. This CDR3 is 16 amino acids long. V dropped 0 bases and J dropped 3 bases, with 14 bases sitting between them. The CDR3 is CASSLTGRGKEETQYF. In DNA form, the CDR3 reads TGTGCCAGCAGCTTAACTGGCAGGGGAAAGGAAGAGACCCAGTACTTC.

The chain combines TRBV5-1 with TRBJ2-3; D perhaps matches TRBD2 (5 bases). This CDR3 comprises 14 residues. Germline CDR1 SGHRS, CDR2 YFSETQ. V dropped 0 bases and J dropped 5 bases, with 10 bases sitting between them. The CDR3 nucleotides are TGCGCCAGCAGCTTGGGTAGGGCGGGAGATACGCAGTATTTT. Protein product: CASSLGRAGDTQYF.

The V gene is TRBV5-6, the J gene TRBJ1-1; D call uncertain. This CDR3 has 12 amino acids. Germline-derived CDR1 and CDR2 are SGHDT and YYEEEE. V gave up 4 bases and J gave up 4 bases, with 8 bases separating them. CDR3 nucleotides: TGTGCCAGCAGCGCTTATAGCACTGAAGCTTTCTTT. It is translated as CASSAYSTEAFF.

V usage is TRBV24-1 and J usage is TRBJ2-2; a weak D match, TRBD2 (6 bases). Germline V gene lookup returns CDR1 KGHDR and CDR2 SFDVKD. Trimming left V 9 bases short and J 7 bases short, with 11 bases between. The CDR3 spans 12 residues. The CDR3 DNA sequence: TGTGCCACCGGGAAGGGAGGCGGGGAGCTGTTTTTT. Translation gives CATGKGGGELFF.

The chain combines TRBV24-1 with TRBJ2-1, with 10 bases that match TRBD2. Germline values: CDR1 KGHDR, CDR2 SFDVKD. The ends lost 5 bases at V and 0 bases at J; junction bases unmatched: 12. The CDR3 sequence is 19 residues long. CDR3 sequence: CATSGGTSVPFSSYNEQFF. The CDR3 DNA follows: TGTGCCACCAGTGGAGGGACTAGCGTACCGTTCAGCTCCTACAATGAGCAGTTCTTC.

The V and J genes are TRBV5-4 and TRBJ1-2; 9 bases map to TRBD1. The germline V gene has CDR1 SGHNT and CDR2 YYREEE (reference sequence). J lost 8 bases, V lost 0 bases, and 11 bases had no gene match. The CDR3 loop spans 16 amino acids. DNA of the CDR3: TGTGCCAGCAGCTTGGCCGGGACAGGGAGGGGTGAGGGCTACACCTTC. Amino acids: CASSLAGTGRGEGYTF.

The V and J genes are TRBV6-2 or TRBV6-3 and TRBJ1-5; maybe TRBD1 (5 bases). V was shortened by 4 bases and J by 0 bases, with 10 bases between the two germline ends. The CDR3 is 15 residues long. Germline CDR1 is MNHEY and CDR2 is SVGEGT. The CDR3 region is CASSLGRNSNQPQHF. The CDR3 bases are TGTGCCAGCAGTTTGGGACGGAATAGCAATCAGCCCCAGCATTTT.

The gene calls are TRBV5-1 and TRBJ2-1; D assignment may be TRBD1 or TRBD2 (5 bases each). The germline V gene has CDR1 SGHRS and CDR2 YFSETQ. Deletions cut 0 bases from V and 8 bases from J, with 9 bases between. The length of the CDR3 is 13 residues. The CDR3 reads CASSLGWDDEQFF. The DNA for the CDR3 is TGCGCCAGCAGCTTGGGGTGGGACGATGAGCAGTTCTTC.

The rearrangement joins TRBV2 to TRBJ2-1, with 7 bases identical to TRBD2. This CDR3 comprises 14 residues. The V segment lost 9 bases and the J segment 7 bases; nucleotides outside the gene matches: 12. Germline CDR1 and CDR2: SNHLY and FYNNEI. For the CDR3, the DNA is TGTGCCAGTCAAATAAGCGGGGAGGTAAATGAGCAGTTCTTC. Translation gives CASQISGEVNEQFF.

The chain employs TRBV27 and TRBJ1-5; D remains unclear. V gave up 8 bases and J gave up 2 bases, with 7 bases separating them. Germline CDR1 and CDR2: MNHEY and SMNVEV (reference sequence). CDR3 length: 12 residues. CDR3 sequence (DNA): TGTGCCAGCGGGAGTGGCAATCAGCCCCAGCATTTT. Amino acids: CASGSGNQPQHF.

The table lists this clone with a few counts. V and J are TRBV3-1 (or the pseudogene TRBV3-2) and TRBJ1-2, with 7 bases identical to TRBD1. This CDR3 has 16 residues. Germline V gene lookup returns CDR1 LGHDT and CDR2 YNNKEL (reference sequence). Losses at the gene ends were 4 bases for V and 7 bases for J; bases not matched to a gene: 15. The CDR3, as DNA: TGTGCCAGCAGCCTAACACCCCAGGGGGATGCTGGTGGCTACACCTTC. This gives the protein CASSLTPQGDAGGYTF.

The genes are TRBV6-2 or TRBV6-3 and TRBJ1-1; possibly TRBD1 for D (5 bases). The CDR3 covers 16 residues. The germline V gene has CDR1 MNHEY and CDR2 SVGEGT. V lost 4 bases to trimming and J lost 3 bases, with 18 bases between them. The CDR3 spells CASSLRVGGAHTEAFF. CDR3 coding DNA: TGTGCCAGCAGTTTACGGGTCGGAGGGGCCCACACTGAAGCTTTCTTT.

On this clone: This clone may be a read error of a much larger clone one base away. Other DNA sequences of this sample code for an identical CDR3. The genes are TRBV5-4 and TRBJ1-1; perhaps TRBD1 as D (5 bases). CDR3 length: 12 amino acids. Between the trimmed V and J ends, which lost 2 bases and 4 bases, there was a span of 6 bases. CDR1 and CDR2 from the germline V gene are SGHNT and YYREEE (reference sequence). CDR3: CASSFGGTEAFF. In DNA form, the CDR3 reads TGTGCCAGCAGCTTTGGGGGCACTGAAGCTTTCTTT.

This clone was counted only a few times. The chain employs TRBV21-1 and TRBJ2-7; TRBD2 was called by the table and not checked on the DNA. TRBV21-1 is shown as a pseudogene. CDR3 length equals 15 residues. The DNA for the CDR3 is TGTGCCAGCAGCACCCGGACTAGTCCCCCCTACGAGCAGTACTTC. It translates to CASSTRTSPPYEQYF.

This clone came up many times. CDR3 sequence: CASSGSAGAQSNTEAFF. In nucleotides, the CDR3 is TGTGCCAGCAGCGGGAGTGCGGGGGCCCAATCGAACACTGAAGCTTTCTTT. The V call is TRBV9, the J call TRBJ1-1; tentatively, D is TRBD1 (6 bases). Germline CDR1 reads SGDLS; CDR2 reads YYNGEE. The V gene lost 3 bases and the J gene lost 1 base, with 19 bases spanning the gap. The CDR3 spans 17 residues.

This chain uses TRBV28 with TRBJ1-1; possible D gene TRBD1, 5 bases. V gave up 5 bases and J gave up 2 bases, with 12 bases separating them. CDR3 length: 14 residues. Germline V CDR1 and CDR2: MDHEN, SYDVKM. The CDR3 protein is CASSGFGTNTEAFF. CDR3 DNA sequence: TGTGCCAGCAGTGGGTTCGGGACTAACACTGAAGCTTTCTTT.

The chain links TRBV27 to TRBJ1-5; D uncertain. Germline CDR1 and CDR2: MNHEY and SMNVEV (reference sequence). Trimming took off 7 bases at V and 2 bases at J, with 21 bases between the two ends. This CDR3 contains 17 residues. The CDR3 DNA reads as TGTGCCAGCATATTAGACAAGGACTATAGAGGCAATCAGCCCCAGCATTTT. This sequence encodes CASILDKDYRGNQPQHF.

V is TRBV29-1 and J is TRBJ1-5, with TRBD1 identical over 8 bases. The germline V gene encodes CDR1 SQVTM and CDR2 ANQGSEA. The CDR3 sequence is 13 residues long. The trim removed 6 bases at V and 8 bases at J, leaving 9 bases unmatched. The CDR3 DNA reads TGCAGCGTCGGGACAGGTGGGAACAAGCCCCAGCATTTT. Encoded protein: CSVGTGGNKPQHF.

V is TRBV5-1 and J is TRBJ2-5, with 14 bases matching TRBD2. Germline-derived CDR1 and CDR2 are SGHRS and YFSETQ. With V trimmed by 4 bases and J by 1 base, 3 bases remained unmatched. The CDR3 has 16 amino acids. The CDR3 DNA reads TGCGCCAGCAGCGAAGGACTAGCGGGAGGCCAAGAGACCCAGTACTTC. This encodes CASSEGLAGGQETQYF.

The CDR3 bases are TGCGCCAGCAGCGAGAGACAGGGAGACTATGGCTACACCTTC. Translating gives CASSERQGDYGYTF. This chain uses TRBV5-1 with TRBJ1-2, with 7 bases that match TRBD1. With V trimmed by 4 bases and J by 3 bases, 6 bases remained unmatched. Per germline, CDR1 SGHRS and CDR2 YFSETQ. The CDR3 is made up of 14 amino acids.

This clone was found once. The J gene is TRBJ2-7, the V gene TRBV5-1, with a weak D call TRBD1 (6 bases). The length of the CDR3 is 16 residues. Trimming left V 2 bases short and J 0 bases short, with 15 bases between. Germline CDR1 reads SGHRS; CDR2 reads YFSETQ. The CDR3 protein is CASSFTGSGRSYEQYF. The CDR3 nucleotides are TGCGCCAGCAGCTTCACAGGGAGCGGTCGCTCCTACGAGCAGTACTTC.

This clone was detected a few times. The V gene is TRBV28, the J gene TRBJ1-1; possible D gene TRBD1, 6 bases. This CDR3 has 16 residues. Germline CDR1 MDHEN, CDR2 SYDVKM. V was pared by 5 bases and J by 1 base, with 17 bases between. CDR3 sequence: CASSPRGGPKNTEAFF. DNA for the CDR3: TGTGCCAGCAGTCCCCGCGGGGGGCCGAAGAACACTGAAGCTTTCTTT.

This chain uses TRBV2 with TRBJ1-3, with TRBD1 as a possible D gene (6 bases). Between the trimmed V and J ends, which lost 6 bases and 8 bases, there was a span of 17 bases. CDR3 size: 14 residues. Germline CDR1 SNHLY, CDR2 FYNNEI. For the CDR3, the DNA is TGTGCCAGCAGGGCAGGGGATCGGGTAGACACCATATATTTT. The encoded protein is CASRAGDRVDTIYF.

CDR3 residues: CASSLGMGLNTGELFF. CDR3 nucleotide sequence: TGTGCCAGCAGTTTAGGTATGGGCCTAAACACCGGGGAGCTGTTTTTT. The J gene is TRBJ2-2, the V gene TRBV28, with D unclear. Germline lookup yields CDR1 MDHEN and CDR2 SYDVKM. The length of the CDR3 is 16 residues. Trimming removed 2 bases at V and 2 bases at J, with 12 bases between.

The V and J genes are TRBV27 and TRBJ1-2; D gene unclear. Between the trimmed V and J ends, which lost 1 base and 5 bases, there was a span of 14 bases. The V gene's germline CDR1 is MNHEY and CDR2 SMNVEV (reference sequence). The CDR3 loop spans 15 amino acids. The CDR3 DNA is TGTGCCAGCAGTTTATATGGCGGGCAGGCGTATGGCTACACCTTC. Its translation: CASSLYGGQAYGYTF.

This chain uses TRBV6-5 with TRBJ1-2; the D gene is possibly TRBD1 (5 bases). Germline-derived CDR1 and CDR2 are MNHEY and SVGAGI. The CDR3 length is 13 residues. Trimming pared 5 bases from V and 8 bases from J, leaving 15 bases between. CDR3 bases: TGTGCCAGCAGTCCGGGCCCGGGGCTAGGCTACACCTTC. Protein sequence: CASSPGPGLGYTF.

The rearrangement links TRBV7-6 to TRBJ2-6; possibly TRBD1 for D (6 bases). The CDR3 runs 18 residues. V shed 5 bases and J shed 0 bases, with 17 bases lying between them. CDR1 SGHVS and CDR2 FNYEAQ come from the germline V gene. The CDR3 here is CASSVSGTSISGANVLTF. The CDR3 DNA reads as TGTGCCAGCAGCGTATCCGGGACATCTATCTCTGGGGCCAACGTCCTGACTTTC.